These 21 T cell receptor beta chains were sequenced from one sample in a study of cytomegalovirus exposure and HLA in healthy donors (TCRdb year 2017). The method behind the library was the immunoSEQ multiplex PCR assay. For the multiplex PCR, a mixture combining 60 forward primers for TCR Vbeta segments and 13 reverse primers for TCR Jbeta segments was used. What TCRdb holds here is the immuneACCESS table cut down to in-frame rearrangements. Part of the clones is not present; checked against another copy, under half of the missing clones reflect an unresolved V gene, and the others are unexplained. In this sample the table shows 130,000 to 150,000 clones, approximately 77% of which occur a single time. The top ten clones comprise 4.5% to 5% of the sample. Source material: PBMCs. The receptor source for this set is a woman between 50 and 59 years old in good health and CMV-seronegative.

The genes are TRBV2 and TRBJ1-6; TRBD1 is a possible D gene (6 bases). V lost 3 bases, J lost 7 bases, and 19 bases lay in between. This CDR3 comprises 17 residues. Germline V gives CDR1 SNHLY, CDR2 FYNNEI. The CDR3 loop is CASSDPPGGAGNSPLHF. The CDR3 DNA reads TGTGCCAGCAGTGATCCCCCGGGGGGGGCAGGAAATTCACCCCTCCACTTT.

This clone was seen only a few times. The gene calls are TRBV6-5 and TRBJ1-6; D is perhaps TRBD1 (6 bases). V was trimmed by 2 bases and J by 12 bases, leaving 11 bases between them. From germline, CDR1 is MNHEY and CDR2 SVGAGI. The CDR3 is made up of 13 amino acids. The CDR3 DNA is TGTGCCAGCAGTTACCAGGGGTTGCAACCCCTCCACTTT. Amino acid sequence: CASSYQGLQPLHF.

This clone was seen a few times. The rearrangement links TRBV2 to TRBJ1-6; 8 bases are a match to TRBD1. Germline CDR1 is SNHLY and CDR2 is FYNNEI. V lost 7 bases and J lost 5; bases outside the gene matches: 7. The CDR3 sequence is 15 residues long. CDR3 in DNA: TGTGCCAGCACACCCGGGACAGGCAATAATTCACCCCTCCACTTT. This codes for CASTPGTGNNSPLHF. The full variable domain, completed using reference TRBV2 and TRBJ1-6, is EPEVTQTPSHQVTQMGQEVILRCVPISNHLYFYWYRQILGQKVEFLVSFYNNEISEKSEIFDDQFSVERPDGSNFTLKIRSTKLEDSAMYFCASTPGTGNNSPLHFGNGTRLTVT.

The chain has TRBV6-1 and TRBJ2-7; D is undetermined. CDR1 and CDR2 (germline): MNHNS, SASEGT. This CDR3 is 11 amino acids long. The V end lost 4 bases, the J end lost 9 bases, and 10 bases lay between the germline ends. The CDR3 is CASSGSHGQYF. The CDR3 region has the DNA TGTGCCAGCAGTGGTAGCCACGGGCAGTACTTC.

The chain is built from TRBV10-3 and TRBJ1-2; D is possibly TRBD1 (5 bases). Germline values: CDR1 ENHRY, CDR2 SYGVKD. The V end lost 6 bases, the J end lost 3 bases, and 14 bases lay between the germline ends. There are 14 residues in the CDR3. The CDR3 reads CAISSGNTHYGYTF. The CDR3 DNA follows: TGTGCCATCAGCTCAGGGAACACTCACTATGGCTACACCTTC.

The chain combines TRBV6-5 with TRBJ1-6; D is unclear. The CDR3 totals 15 residues. Germline V gives CDR1 MNHEY, CDR2 SVGAGI. Trimming cost V 10 bases and J 5 bases, with 18 bases left between them. CDR3 in amino acids: CATGWGRENNSPLHF. CDR3 bases: TGTGCCACGGGGTGGGGTAGGGAAAATAATTCACCCCTCCACTTT.

The chain carries TRBV6-5 and TRBJ1-2; 8 nucleotides align to TRBD1. Germline V gene data show CDR1 as MNHEY and CDR2 as SVGAGI. The CDR3 contains 13 residues. The ends lost 5 bases at V and 8 bases at J; junction bases unmatched: 7. The DNA of the CDR3 is TGTGCCAGCAGTGACCGGGACAGGACCGGCTACACCTTC. This sequence encodes CASSDRDRTGYTF.

The chain combines TRBV7-9 with TRBJ1-5; 7 bases are shared with TRBD1. The trim removed 1 base at V and 4 bases at J, leaving 7 bases unmatched. CDR1 is SEHNR, CDR2 FQNEAQ, per germline (reference sequence). CDR3 size: 16 residues. DNA of the CDR3: TGTGCCAGCAGCTTAGAAGGGGGCGCGGGAAATCAGCCCCAGCATTTT. Protein product: CASSLEGGAGNQPQHF.

The V gene is TRBV30, the J gene TRBJ2-2; D might be TRBD2 (5 bases). The CDR3 contains 11 residues. Germline assignment: CDR1 GTSNPN and CDR2 SVGIG (reference sequence). The V end lost 0 bases, the J end lost 13 bases, and 9 bases lay between the germline ends. The CDR3 spells CAWSVGGGLFF. The DNA for the CDR3 is TGTGCCTGGAGTGTAGGAGGAGGGCTGTTTTTT. Full variable domain (remainder filled in from reference TRBV30 and TRBJ2-2): SQTIHQWPATLVQPVGSPLSLECTVEGTSNPNLYWYRQAAGRGLQLLFYSVGIGQISSEVPQNLSASRPQDRQFILSSKKLLLSDSGFYLCAWSVGGGLFFGEGSRLTVL.

The chain combines TRBV10-2 with TRBJ2-5; TRBD2 might be the D (5 bases). Gene TRBJ2-7 matches the end of the DNA better, so the J call may be wrong. This CDR3 has 12 residues. Germline CDR1 and CDR2: WSHSY and SAAADI. CDR3 residues: CASLGDVYEQYF. The CDR3 nucleotides are TGCGCCAGCCTGGGAGACGTCTACGAGCAGTACTTC.

The J gene is TRBJ2-5, the V gene TRBV5-6; the match to TRBD2 covers 7 bases. The CDR3 length is 14 residues. J lost 5 bases, V lost 1 base, and 5 bases had no gene match. Germline values: CDR1 SGHDT, CDR2 YYEEEE. The CDR3 loop reads CASSLSQGGETQYF. The CDR3 nucleotides read TGTGCCAGCAGCTTGAGCCAGGGAGGGGAGACCCAGTACTTC.

V and J are TRBV7-2 and TRBJ2-7, with 8 bases aligning to TRBD1. Germline V gene lookup returns CDR1 SGHTA and CDR2 FQGNSA. V shed 7 bases and J 0 bases; nucleotides not matched to a gene: 8. This CDR3 contains 15 residues. CDR3 in amino acids: CASNRQGPSSYEQYF. The DNA for the CDR3 is TGTGCCAGCAACAGACAGGGGCCTAGCTCCTACGAGCAGTACTTC.

This chain joins TRBV16 and TRBJ1-5; D gene unclear. Germline-derived CDR1 and CDR2 are KGHSY and FQNENV. Deletions cut 2 bases from V and 4 bases from J, with 3 bases between. This CDR3 region has 12 residues. Written as DNA, the CDR3 is TGTGCCAGCAGCCAACAGAATCAGCCCCAGCATTTT. As protein: CASSQQNQPQHF.

CDR3 DNA: TGTGCCAGCAGCTTGAATCCGAGCTCTGGGGCCAACGTCCTGACTTTC. Amino acids: CASSLNPSSGANVLTF. J is TRBJ2-6 and V is TRBV7-2; no clear D. This CDR3 spans 16 amino acids. The germline gives CDR1 SGHTA, CDR2 FQGNSA. Between the trimmed V and J ends, which lost 3 bases and 0 bases, there was a span of 9 bases. The full variable domain, in which reference TRBV7-2 and TRBJ2-6 provide the parts outside the CDR3, is GAGVSQSPSNKVTEKGKDVELRCDPISGHTALYWYRQSLGQGLEFLIYFQGNSAPDKSGLPSDRFSAERTGGSVSTLTIQRTQQEDSAVYLCASSLNPSSGANVLTFGAGSRLTVL.

This clone was observed once. The chain links TRBV9 to TRBJ2-3, with D unclear. Germline values: CDR1 SGDLS, CDR2 YYNGEE. The CDR3 consists of 14 residues. V lost 3 bases and J 4 bases, leaving 12 bases between the germline ends. CDR3 coding DNA: TGTGCCAGCAGCGCTCATACCGGGTCAGATACGCAGTATTTT. It translates to CASSAHTGSDTQYF.

The CDR3 region is CASRLTGDQPQHF. The CDR3 bases are TGTGCCAGCAGGCTGACAGGGGATCAGCCCCAGCATTTT. This sequence joins TRBV6-1 and TRBJ1-5, with 8 bases matching TRBD1. The CDR3 spans 13 residues. V lost 6 bases, J lost 5 bases, and 3 bases stayed unmatched. CDR1 MNHNS and CDR2 SASEGT come from the germline V gene.

This chain connects TRBV6-1 to TRBJ1-2; D is perhaps TRBD1 (6 bases). The V gene lost 9 bases and the J gene lost 9 bases, with 11 bases spanning the gap. CDR1 and CDR2 (germline): MNHNS, SASEGT. This CDR3 is built from 10 residues. The CDR3 here is CASGGLSYTF. In DNA, the CDR3 is TGTGCCAGTGGGGGCTTAAGCTACACCTTC.

The chain is built from TRBV13 and TRBJ1-4; 7 bases are shared with TRBD1. Trimming removed 4 bases from V and 2 bases from J; junction bases left unmatched: 4. Germline V lookup: CDR1 PRHDT, CDR2 FYEKMQ (reference sequence). This CDR3 is built from 15 residues. CDR3 residues: CASSSKTGTNEKLFF. Here the CDR3 DNA reads TGTGCCAGCAGCTCCAAGACAGGGACTAATGAAAAACTGTTTTTT.

The gene calls are TRBV15 and TRBJ1-6, with D hard to call. This CDR3 has 18 residues. The V gene's germline CDR1 is LNHNV and CDR2 YYDKDF (reference sequence). With 0 bases removed from V and 7 bases from J, the gap between germline ends came to 19 bases. The CDR3 region is CATSRDPVGRLGNSPLHF. The CDR3, as DNA: TGTGCCACCAGCAGAGATCCGGTCGGGAGGTTGGGGAATTCACCCCTCCACTTT.

The V gene is TRBV6-5, the J gene TRBJ1-1; 7 bases line up with TRBD1. Germline V gene data show CDR1 as MNHEY and CDR2 as SVGAGI. The CDR3 is 12 residues long. CDR3 in amino acids: CAAGTAYTEAFF. In DNA form, the CDR3 reads TGTGCTGCCGGGACAGCCTACACTGAAGCTTTCTTT.

V gene TRBV28 combines with J gene TRBJ2-2, with D possibly TRBD2 on 6 matching bases. Germline CDR1 MDHEN, CDR2 SYDVKM. The CDR3 runs 14 residues. Trimming removed 6 bases from V and 6 bases from J, with 14 bases in between. The CDR3 sequence is CASRLGGSPGELFF. CDR3 DNA sequence: TGTGCCAGCAGACTAGGAGGGTCCCCCGGGGAGCTGTTTTTT.